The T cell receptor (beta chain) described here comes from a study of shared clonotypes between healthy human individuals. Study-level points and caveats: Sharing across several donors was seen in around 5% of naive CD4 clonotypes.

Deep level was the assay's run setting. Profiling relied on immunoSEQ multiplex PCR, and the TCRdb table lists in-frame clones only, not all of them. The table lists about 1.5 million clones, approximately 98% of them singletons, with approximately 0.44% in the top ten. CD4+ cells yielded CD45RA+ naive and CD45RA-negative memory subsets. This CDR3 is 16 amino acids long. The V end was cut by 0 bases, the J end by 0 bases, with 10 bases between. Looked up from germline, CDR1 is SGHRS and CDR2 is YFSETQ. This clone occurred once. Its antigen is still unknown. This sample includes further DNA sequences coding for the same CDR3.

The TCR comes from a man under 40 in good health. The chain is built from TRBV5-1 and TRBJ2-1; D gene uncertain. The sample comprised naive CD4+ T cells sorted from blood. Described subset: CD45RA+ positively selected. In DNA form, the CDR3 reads TGCGCCAGCAGCTTGGCTGGCGTGAGCTCCTACAATGAGCAGTTCTTC. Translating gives CASSLAGVSSYNEQFF.